This T cell receptor (beta chain) was profiled in a study of T cell responses to AZD1222 COVID-19 vaccine. CDR1 MNHEY and CDR2 SVGAGI come from the germline V gene. Between the trimmed V and J ends, which lost 6 bases and 0 bases, there was a span of 8 bases. The CDR3 contains 13 residues. The repertoire was sequenced with immunoSEQ multiplex PCR; TCRdb's copy has only in-frame clones and lacks some. The top ten hold about 3% of the sample, which has about 130,000 clones, 90% to 95% seen once. This clone has just one count. This sequence originates from an adult in good health. The chain joins TRBV6-5 to TRBJ2-5, with D perhaps matching TRBD1 (5 bases). The sample here was peripheral blood, taken on day 0 of AZD1222 vaccination. CDR3 coding DNA: TGTGCCAGCAGGGACATCTACCAAGAGACCCAGTACTTC. Its protein product is CASRDIYQETQYF.